Below, 10 T cell receptor beta chains from the same sample are listed, as sequenced in a study of blood T cell repertoires in COVID-19. Clones were sequenced by immunoSEQ multiplex PCR, and TCRdb holds only the in-frame ones, with some missing. The sample includes approximately 98,000 clones, more than 65% of them seen just once. Source material: peripheral blood. Source of these receptors: a woman aged 80 or older with acute or convalescent COVID-19.

The chain carries TRBV5-8 and TRBJ1-1, with TRBD1 matching 7 bases. V lost 3 bases to trimming and J lost 0 bases; unmatched junction nucleotides: 5. The CDR3 sequence is 15 residues long. Germline CDR1 reads SGHTS; CDR2 reads YDEGEE. The CDR3 protein is CASSWGTVMNTEAFF. Written as DNA, the CDR3 is TGTGCCAGCAGCTGGGGGACAGTTATGAACACTGAAGCTTTCTTT.

This sequence joins TRBV28 and TRBJ1-2, with 12 bases identical to TRBD1. The V gene's germline CDR1 is MDHEN and CDR2 SYDVKM. This CDR3 contains 15 residues. With 5 bases clipped from V and 2 bases from J, the junction kept 3 bases outside the gene matches. The chain's CDR3 is CASSPGQGANYGYTF. CDR3 bases: TGTGCCAGCAGTCCGGGACAGGGGGCAAACTATGGCTACACCTTC.

The rearrangement uses TRBV11-2 and TRBJ1-1, with TRBD1 as a possible D gene (5 bases). Trimming removed 5 bases at V and 1 base at J, with 11 bases between. This CDR3 region has 14 residues. Germline values: CDR1 SGHAT, CDR2 FQNNGV. In DNA form, the CDR3 reads TGTGCCAGCAGCATGGAAACAGGGAACACTGAAGCTTTCTTT. It specifies CASSMETGNTEAFF.

CDR3 in DNA: TGTGCCAGCAGCGTCGTGCCAGCGGGGGGGCCGAACACCGGGGAGCTGTTTTTT. As protein: CASSVVPAGGPNTGELFF. This sequence joins TRBV9 and TRBJ2-2; TRBD2 agrees at 10 bases. The V gene's germline CDR1 is SGDLS and CDR2 YYNGEE. CDR3 length: 18 amino acids. The V segment lost 2 bases and the J segment 0 bases; nucleotides outside the gene matches: 7.

The CDR3 DNA is TGTGCCAGCAGCCAAGAAGCCAGGGTAGCTTTCTTT. As protein: CASSQEARVAFF. J is TRBJ1-1 and V is TRBV3-1 (or the pseudogene TRBV3-2); perhaps TRBD1 as D (5 bases). V lost 0 bases to trimming and J lost 10 bases, with 9 bases between them. CDR1 and CDR2 (germline): LGHDT, YNNKEL (reference sequence). This CDR3 comprises 12 residues.

With regard to this clone: An end of the junction does not agree with germline; a read error may underlie this. The chain recombines TRBV7-8 with TRBJ2-4; 8 bases match TRBD2. This CDR3 is built from 11 residues. From germline, CDR1 is SGHVS and CDR2 FQNEAQ. In DNA, the CDR3 is TGTGCCAGCAGCTCGGGACTAGACAGGCACTTC. As protein: CASSSGLDRHF.

This clone was observed a handful of times. In this CDR3 the conserved last residue, phenylalanine or tryptophan, is missing, so a read error is likely. Because the CDR3's place on the DNA is in doubt, the DNA is left out and the CDR3 is given as listed by TCRdb. The chain couples TRBV5-1 to TRBJ2-3; TRBD2 reflects the table's D call only, with no check against the DNA. Including both end residues, the CDR3 is 13 amino acids long. CDR1 is SGHRS and CDR2 is YFSETQ in the germline V gene. The CDR3 region is CANSLAGDQDTDR.

This chain uses TRBV5-5 with TRBJ2-7, with TRBD1 as a possible D gene (6 bases). With 0 bases removed from V and 2 bases from J, the gap between germline ends came to 15 bases. Germline CDR1 reads SGHKS; CDR2 reads YYEKEE (reference sequence). The CDR3 runs 16 residues. This CDR3 reads CASSLAGGQSAYEQYF. Here the CDR3 DNA reads TGTGCCAGCAGCTTGGCGGGTGGACAGAGCGCCTACGAGCAGTACTTC. Using reference TRBV5-5 and TRBJ2-7 for the parts outside the CDR3, the full variable domain is DAGVTQSPTHLIKTRGQQVTLRCSPISGHKSVSWYQQVLGQGPQFIFQYYEKEERGRGNFPDRFSARQFPNYSSELNVNALLLGDSALYLCASSLAGGQSAYEQYFGPGTRLTVT.

This clone was observed a few times. The CDR3 nucleotides read TGTGCCAGCAGCGTTCAGGGTGGCACCGGGGAGCTGTTTTTT. Protein product: CASSVQGGTGELFF. The chain carries TRBV9 and TRBJ2-2, with a tentative D call TRBD1 (5 bases). V was trimmed by 2 bases and J by 4 bases, leaving 9 bases between them. The CDR3 is 14 amino acids. Germline CDR1 reads SGDLS; CDR2 reads YYNGEE.

The chain is built from TRBV6-2 or TRBV6-3 and TRBJ2-4, with 11 bases identical to TRBD2. The trim removed 1 base at V and 1 base at J, leaving 3 bases unmatched. Per the germline V gene, CDR1 is MNHEY and CDR2 is SVGEGT. CDR3 length: 17 amino acids. The CDR3 nucleotides read TGTGCCAGCAGTTACTTCAGACTAGCGGGGGCCAAAAACATTCAGTACTTC. This encodes CASSYFRLAGAKNIQYF.